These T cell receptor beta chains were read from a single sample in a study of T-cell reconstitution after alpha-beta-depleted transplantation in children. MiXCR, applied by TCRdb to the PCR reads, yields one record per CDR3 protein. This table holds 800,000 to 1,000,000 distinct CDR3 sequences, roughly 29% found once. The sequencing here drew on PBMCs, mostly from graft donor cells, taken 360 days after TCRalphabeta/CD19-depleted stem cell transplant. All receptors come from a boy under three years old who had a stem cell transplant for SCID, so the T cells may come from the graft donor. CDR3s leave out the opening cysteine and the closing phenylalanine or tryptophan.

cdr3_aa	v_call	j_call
ASNRLATTGELF	TRBV6-2/TRBV6-3	TRBJ2-2
SAPALKGKNIQY	TRBV20-1	TRBJ2-4
ASSLASLGGEQF	TRBV7-2	TRBJ2-1
SARERGLIIDSGANVLT	TRBV20-1	TRBJ2-6
ASSQTKSEKAF	TRBV4-1	TRBJ1-1
ASSQDFPFAPTGYYGYT	TRBV4-1	TRBJ1-2
ASTEGNEQY	TRBV28	TRBJ2-7
ASSFGQGVIADTQY	TRBV5-1	TRBJ2-3
ASSLFPRGQGNEQF	TRBV5-1	TRBJ2-1
ASSLSLNEQF	TRBV28	TRBJ2-1
ATASGSYNEQF	TRBV6-1	TRBJ2-1
SASYQGYNSPLH	TRBV20-1	TRBJ1-6
ASSARLANEQF	TRBV6-1	TRBJ2-1
ASRDRATNEKLF	TRBV6-1	TRBJ1-4
SAKDTLYNSPLH	TRBV20-1	TRBJ1-6
ATSDYSNYGYT	TRBV24-1	TRBJ1-2
ASSFGEGKNIQY	TRBV12-3/TRBV12-4	TRBJ2-4
ASSPGPPPPDTQY	TRBV5-1	TRBJ2-3
SAHFPGTNEQF	TRBV20-1	TRBJ2-1
ASKGTGGSTYQETQY	TRBV27	TRBJ2-5
ASTLQRRHTEAF	TRBV12-3/TRBV12-4	TRBJ1-1
ASSRGPGGNTEAF	TRBV7-2	TRBJ1-1
ASSWGGSIYNEQF	TRBV7-3	TRBJ2-1
ASTHGLLLRGSTDTQY	TRBV4-1	TRBJ2-3
ASTRDRDAYEQY	TRBV2	TRBJ2-7